Listed here are 22 T cell receptor beta chains from one sample, sequenced in a study of beta chain features in type 1 diabetes. Sequenced material consisted of expressed TCRB transcripts (all of the isolated RNA was reverse transcribed). The table came from immunoSEQ multiplex PCR; TCRdb's copy has only in-frame clones and leaves some out. The repertoire consists of about 400,000 clones, with roughly 12% occurring once and the leading ten covering over 0.008%. Study outcomes and limitations: Moderately but significantly shorter TCRB CDR3s were found in Type 1 diabetes patients in all four CD4+ subsets.

These receptors have no known antigen. The sample comprised naive CD4+ T cells from blood. Source of these receptors: a woman aged 18 to 35 with type 1 diabetes.

This clone was seen a few times. This chain connects TRBV6-5 to TRBJ1-6; D is ambiguous. Trimming removed 4 bases from V and 9 bases from J, with 7 bases in between. Germline V gives CDR1 MNHEY, CDR2 SVGAGI. The length of the CDR3 is 12 residues. Here the CDR3 DNA reads TGTGCCAGCAGTTCAACAGTTTCACCCCTCCACTTT. It codes for CASSSTVSPLHF.

This chain links TRBV29-1 with TRBJ2-5, with D perhaps TRBD1 (5 bases). Trimming took 3 bases from V and 1 from J, leaving 6 bases between them. The germline gives CDR1 SQVTM, CDR2 ANQGSEA. This CDR3 comprises 12 residues. The CDR3 here is CSVDDSQETQYF. CDR3 nucleotide sequence: TGCAGCGTTGACGACAGCCAAGAGACCCAGTACTTC.

This clone was recorded a few times. The chain has TRBV19 and TRBJ2-7, with D perhaps matching TRBD1 (6 bases). Germline values: CDR1 LNHDA, CDR2 SQIVND (reference sequence). This CDR3 has 13 amino acids. The ends were cut back, 8 bases at V and 0 bases at J, with 11 bases in the middle. As DNA, the CDR3 is TGTGCCAGTCGACAGGACTCCTCCTACGAGCAGTACTTC. Translated: CASRQDSSYEQYF.

This chain joins TRBV28 and TRBJ2-1; D is perhaps TRBD1 (6 bases). V gave up 5 bases and J gave up 7 bases, with 21 bases separating them. This CDR3 region has 16 residues. Germline-derived CDR1 and CDR2 are MDHEN and SYDVKM. CDR3 nucleotide sequence: TGTGCCAGCAGTAGTGACGGGCCCCAGGGGTGGAATGAGCAGTTCTTC. Its protein product is CASSSDGPQGWNEQFF.

The chain couples TRBV29-1 to TRBJ2-3; unclear D gene. The V gene lost 7 bases and the J gene lost 2 bases, with 4 bases spanning the gap. This CDR3 has 10 residues. CDR1 and CDR2 from the germline V gene are SQVTM and ANQGSEA. The CDR3 region has the DNA TGCAGCGCAGACACAGATACGCAGTATTTT. It translates to CSADTDTQYF.

The chain has TRBV9 and TRBJ1-1; D is ambiguous. V lost 0 bases and J 0 bases, leaving 3 bases between the germline ends. The CDR3 length is 13 residues. Germline V lookup: CDR1 SGDLS, CDR2 YYNGEE. The CDR3 nucleotides read TGTGCCAGCAGCGTAGAGCTGAACACTGAAGCTTTCTTT. Amino acid sequence: CASSVELNTEAFF. The entire variable domain, with the rest obtained from reference TRBV9 and TRBJ1-1, is as follows: DSGVTQTPKHLITATGQRVTLRCSPRSGDLSVYWYQQSLDQGLQFLIQYYNGEERAKGNILERFSAQQFPDLHSELNLSSLELGDSALYFCASSVELNTEAFFGQGTRLTVV.

This clone turned up a few times. This chain links TRBV2 with TRBJ2-6, with D perhaps TRBD1 (5 bases). CDR3 length: 16 residues. Germline V gene data show CDR1 as SNHLY and CDR2 as FYNNEI. Trimming cost V 5 bases and J 0 bases, with 11 bases left between them. The CDR3 reads CASSPQGSSGANVLTF. The CDR3, as DNA: TGTGCCAGCAGTCCCCAGGGAAGCTCTGGGGCCAACGTCCTGACTTTC. The entire variable domain, with the rest obtained from reference TRBV2 and TRBJ2-6, is as follows: EPEVTQTPSHQVTQMGQEVILRCVPISNHLYFYWYRQILGQKVEFLVSFYNNEISEKSEIFDDQFSVERPDGSNFTLKIRSTKLEDSAMYFCASSPQGSSGANVLTFGAGSRLTVL.

The genes are TRBV29-1 and TRBJ2-7; possible D gene TRBD2, 5 bases. V lost 6 bases to trimming and J lost 7 bases, with 16 bases between them. The CDR3 covers 12 residues. In germline, CDR1 is SQVTM, CDR2 ANQGSEA. CDR3 in amino acids: CSVKRGMGEQYF. CDR3 DNA: TGCAGCGTCAAGCGAGGGATGGGGGAGCAGTACTTC.

This clone showed up just a few times. The rearrangement uses TRBV6-5 and TRBJ2-3; unclear D gene. This CDR3 comprises 13 residues. The V and J ends lost 6 bases and 2 bases respectively, with 9 bases between them. Germline V gives CDR1 MNHEY, CDR2 SVGAGI. The CDR3 is CASSHRNTDTQYF. The CDR3 region has the DNA TGTGCCAGCAGCCACAGAAACACAGATACGCAGTATTTT.

The V and J genes are TRBV30 and TRBJ2-6; unclear D gene. From germline, CDR1 is GTSNPN and CDR2 SVGIG (reference sequence). This CDR3 contains 17 residues. With 0 bases removed from V and 0 bases from J, the gap between germline ends came to 12 bases. As DNA, the CDR3 is TGTGCCTGGAGTGTAAATCGCCTGAGCTCTGGGGCCAACGTCCTGACTTTC. Translation gives CAWSVNRLSSGANVLTF.

The V gene is TRBV9, the J gene TRBJ2-3; a weak D match, TRBD2 (6 bases). There are 19 residues in the CDR3. V was clipped by 0 bases and J by 1 base, with 21 bases between them. Germline V gene sequence: CDR1 SGDLS, CDR2 YYNGEE. This CDR3 is CASSVVSGLGGNGTDTQYF. The DNA of the CDR3 is TGTGCCAGCAGCGTAGTGAGCGGTCTTGGCGGGAATGGCACAGATACGCAGTATTTT.

In this sample, this clone turned up a few times. J is TRBJ2-2 and V is TRBV5-4; D perhaps matches TRBD2 (6 bases). Trimming removed 4 bases at V and 7 bases at J, with 23 bases between. Germline CDR1 SGHNT, CDR2 YYREEE (reference sequence). CDR3 length: 17 residues. CDR3 sequence reads: CASSAGKLGIGNGELFF. In DNA form, the CDR3 reads TGTGCCAGCAGCGCGGGGAAGTTGGGGATCGGAAACGGGGAGCTGTTTTTT.

The chain is built from TRBV7-2 and TRBJ1-1; TRBD1 agrees at 8 bases. V lost 6 bases, J lost 6 bases, and 12 bases stayed unmatched. Per germline, CDR1 SGHTA and CDR2 FQGNSA. The CDR3 extends over 15 amino acids. The DNA of the CDR3 is TGTGCCAGCAGTAAGGACAGGGCGGGCGATCCTGAAGCTTTCTTT. This translates into CASSKDRAGDPEAFF.

This clone was observed a few times. The chain carries TRBV11-3 and TRBJ2-2; D is uncertain. CDR1 and CDR2 (germline): SGHNT, YENEEA. The CDR3 is 14 residues long. Trimming cost V 4 bases and J 6 bases, with 12 bases left between them. The CDR3 here is CASSSRNSPGELFF. The CDR3 nucleotides are TGTGCCAGCAGCTCCCGAAACAGCCCCGGGGAGCTGTTTTTT.

This chain connects TRBV19 to TRBJ1-5; TRBD1 agrees at 7 bases. Per the germline V gene, CDR1 is LNHDA and CDR2 is SQIVND (reference sequence). This CDR3 is 13 amino acids long. Trimming cost V 7 bases and J 6 bases; bases outside gene matches: 6. The DNA for the CDR3 is TGTGCCAGTACCCCGGACAGGACTCAGCCCCAGCATTTT. This codes for CASTPDRTQPQHF.

Concerning this clone itself: Different DNA sequences within this sample yield the same CDR3. This sequence joins TRBV5-1 and TRBJ2-7; 13 bases are a match to TRBD2. V was clipped by 4 bases and J by 0 bases; unmatched bases: 1. Germline V gene lookup returns CDR1 SGHRS and CDR2 YFSETQ. The CDR3 length is 15 residues. CDR3 loop: CASSRTSGSSYEQYF. The CDR3 coding sequence is TGCGCCAGCAGCCGGACTAGCGGGAGCTCCTACGAGCAGTACTTC.

The chain combines TRBV25-1 with TRBJ2-6; unclear D gene. The CDR3 consists of 16 residues. Trimming removed 2 bases at V and 4 bases at J, with 12 bases between. Germline assignment: CDR1 MGHDK and CDR2 SYGVNS. The DNA of the CDR3 is TGTGCCAGCAGTGAACACGACACCGCAGGGGCCAACGTCCTGACTTTC. Residues: CASSEHDTAGANVLTF.

The chain couples TRBV7-2 to TRBJ2-5, with 9 bases lining up with TRBD1. CDR3 length equals 13 residues. Germline V gene data show CDR1 as SGHTA and CDR2 as FQGNSA. Trimming at V came to 4 bases and at J to 5 bases, leaving 2 bases not matched to a gene. The CDR3 region has the DNA TGTGCCAGCAGCTGGACAGGGGTGGAGACCCAGTACTTC. Protein: CASSWTGVETQYF. The full variable domain, with the rest looked up from reference TRBV7-2 and TRBJ2-5, is GAGVSQSPSNKVTEKGKDVELRCDPISGHTALYWYRQSLGQGLEFLIYFQGNSAPDKSGLPSDRFSAERTGGSVSTLTIQRTQQEDSAVYLCASSWTGVETQYFGPGTRLLVL.

This clone was observed a few times. The chain carries TRBV7-2 and TRBJ2-7; 7 nucleotides match TRBD2. Per the germline V gene, CDR1 is SGHTA and CDR2 is FQGNSA. With V trimmed by 5 bases and J by 12 bases, 10 bases remained unmatched. CDR3 length equals 12 residues. The CDR3 DNA follows: TGTGCCAGCAGCCACCCAGCCGGGACTATGTACTTC. It encodes CASSHPAGTMYF.

This sequence joins TRBV28 and TRBJ2-3; the D gene is possibly TRBD2 (6 bases). The CDR3 consists of 13 residues. From germline, CDR1 is MDHEN and CDR2 SYDVKM. The V and J ends lost 4 bases and 9 bases respectively, with 14 bases between them. Here the CDR3 DNA reads TGTGCCAGCAGTTCCGTGTGGGAGGTGACGCAGTATTTT. This sequence encodes CASSSVWEVTQYF.

This chain links TRBV15 with TRBJ1-6; D remains ambiguous. CDR1 LNHNV and CDR2 YYDKDF come from the germline V gene (reference sequence). This CDR3 is 13 amino acids long. V gave up 0 bases and J gave up 8 bases, with 5 bases separating them. CDR3 DNA sequence: TGTGCCACCAGCAGAGACGACTATTCACCCCTCCACTTT. Its protein product is CATSRDDYSPLHF.

This clone came up a few times. J is TRBJ2-7 and V is TRBV7-6, with TRBD2 matching 13 bases. This CDR3 has 17 amino acids. Germline CDR1 SGHVS, CDR2 FNYEAQ. J was trimmed by 4 bases and V by 5 bases; bases with no gene match: 11. The CDR3 nucleotides read TGTGCCAGCAGCCCAGCGGGCACTAGCGGGGGGGGATACGAGCAGTACTTC. Translation: CASSPAGTSGGGYEQYF.